This T cell receptor (beta chain) was identified during a study of blood T cell repertoires in COVID-19. Study background: Material from acute and convalescent COVID-19 was sourced from the United States, Italy and Spain.

V lost 1 base and J lost 2, with 2 bases in between. The V gene's germline CDR1 is DFQATT and CDR2 SNEGSKA (reference sequence). The CDR3 covers 11 residues. As to this clone: The same CDR3 also results from other DNA sequences found in this sample.

The method was immunoSEQ multiplex PCR; TCRdb's version includes in-frame clones alone and lacks a portion of them. The repertoire consists of 200,000 or so clones, with roughly 80% occurring once and the leading ten covering roughly 5%. The specimen sequenced was peripheral blood. This receptor was identified in a human donor in a cohort sampled during active COVID-19. The chain recombines TRBV20-1 with TRBJ1-1; no firm D call. The CDR3 is CSARANTEAFF. In nucleotides, the CDR3 is TGCAGTGCTAGAGCAAACACTGAAGCTTTCTTT.